This T cell receptor beta chain was sequenced for a study of T-cell reconstitution after alpha-beta-depleted transplantation in children (dated by TCRdb to 2015 to 2016). About the full investigation: The study quantitatively tracked T-cell immune reconstitution after TCRalphabeta/CD19-depleted allogeneic hematopoietic cell transplantation in children using TCR repertoire profiling.

V sheds 0 bases and J sheds 6 bases, leaving 20 bases between their ends. The germline V gene encodes CDR1 SQVTM and CDR2 ANQGSEA. The CDR3 spans 16 residues, from the cysteine through the phenylalanine. Just CDR3 DNA is preserved here, 48 bases in frame from base 1. At least ten counts were recorded for this clonotype. The antigen it binds to is not known. No per-base quality is available; no much larger clone lies one base away. The library was built by means of PCR. The sequencer was an Illumina HiSeq 2500. TCR library preparation used molecular barcoding, with unique molecular identifiers applied to normalize quantification of the TCRbeta repertoire. The raw public data were reprocessed by TCRdb itself: fastp quality trimming at Q25, MiXCR clonotype calling, in-frame beta chains only. For every CDR3 protein sequence, its rows merge into one entry that carries the most common genes and DNA. The sample records 380,000 or so distinct CDR3 sequences, about 14% of which are singletons. About 4.5% of the sample is taken by the ten largest.

Here the chain combines TRBV29-1 and TRBJ1-2, with the D segment identity uncertain. The receptor was derived from a human donor who donated a stem cell graft to a child with Fanconi anemia. Source: PBMCs, taken from the stem cell graft. The CDR3 protein: CSVEDTTRGLGHGYTF. Here is the DNA: TGCAGCGTTGAAGACACCACTCGGGGTCTGGGCCATGGCTACACCTTC.